This TCR beta chain was profiled in a study of T cell changes during pregnancy in multiple sclerosis. The germline CDR1 and CDR2 sequences are MNHEY and SVGAGI. With 0 bases removed from V and 8 bases from J, the gap between germline ends came to 10 bases. CDR3 size: 14 residues. Produced via immunoSEQ multiplex PCR; TCRdb's table is partial and in-frame only. The data contain around 51,000 clones, around 94% of them singletons. The chain uses TRBV6-5 and TRBJ2-2; D ambiguous. The receptor was isolated from a female donor with multiple sclerosis, enrolled in a pregnancy study. The sequenced sample was CD4+ T cells from peripheral blood mononuclear cells, obtained in the second trimester of pregnancy. The CDR3 nucleotides read TGTGCCAGCAGTTACTCGAGTGCCAGGGGGGAGCTGTTTTTT. It specifies CASSYSSARGELFF.